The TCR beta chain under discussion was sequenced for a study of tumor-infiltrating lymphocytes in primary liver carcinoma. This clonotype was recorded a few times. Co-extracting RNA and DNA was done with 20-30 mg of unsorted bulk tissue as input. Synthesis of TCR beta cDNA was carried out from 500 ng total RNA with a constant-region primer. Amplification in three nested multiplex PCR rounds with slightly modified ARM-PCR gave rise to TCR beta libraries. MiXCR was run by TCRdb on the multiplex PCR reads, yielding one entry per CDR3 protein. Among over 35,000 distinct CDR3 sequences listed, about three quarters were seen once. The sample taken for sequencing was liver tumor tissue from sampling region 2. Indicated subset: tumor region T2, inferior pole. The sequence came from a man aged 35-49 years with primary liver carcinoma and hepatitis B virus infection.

As DNA, the CDR3 is TGTGCCAGTGATATGACAGACTACGAGCAGTACTTC. As protein: CASDMTDYEQYF. The V gene is TRBV6-1, the J gene TRBJ2-7; D may be TRBD1 (5 bases). V lost 9 bases and J lost 3, with 12 bases in between. The CDR3 length is 12 residues. Germline V gene lookup returns CDR1 MNHNS and CDR2 SASEGT.